Listed here is a single T cell receptor beta chain. Germline loops: CDR1 LGHDT, CDR2 YNNKEL (reference sequence). This CDR3 comprises 16 residues. V lost 1 base and J lost 6, with 13 bases in between. The record originates from a study of blood T cell repertoires in COVID-19. At the level of the study: The United States, Italy and Spain supplied acute and convalescent COVID-19 samples. PBMCs, B-cell-depleted T cells, or T cells were the source of the cDNA or gDNA that made up the material.

Methods used by the authors: By means of reference gene primer amplification, nucleated cell counts were estimated. Produced via immunoSEQ multiplex PCR; TCRdb's table is partial and in-frame only. The V and J calls and clone size are taken from that table; D and trimming were inferred from the DNA. The repertoire holds 390,000 or so clones, with 86% as singletons. This receptor was obtained from a woman in her thirties with active or convalescent COVID-19. V and J are TRBV3-1 (or the pseudogene TRBV3-2) and TRBJ1-6; D is undetermined. Sequenced sample: peripheral blood. CDR3 region: CASSQVGTGFNSPLHF. CDR3 DNA: TGTGCCAGCAGCCAAGTGGGCACTGGTTTTAATTCACCCCTCCACTTT.